Only a few counts were recorded for the clone carrying this T cell receptor beta chain. Its antigen is as yet unknown. The TCR alpha and TCR beta cDNA libraries, bearing sample barcodes and UMIs, were generated by 5'RACE using constant-segment primers. TCRdb passed the 5' RACE reads through MiXCR, listing each CDR3 protein once. The sample carries 150,000 or so distinct CDR3 sequences, around 10% recorded once. The sample is drawn from a study of T-cell memory formation after mild COVID-19. Study-wide background: In these data, TCR clusters were largely donor specific.

Points from the study as a whole: Pre-infection memory showed some responding clones, and this suggested that cross-reactive memory joined. Largely, contracting CD4+ clones fell within CM and EM, and contracting CD8+ clones within EMRA.

Sequenced: PBMCs or a T cell subset sorted from them (not recorded which). This receptor was obtained from a man in his late teens or twenties who had mild COVID-19 (a few samples of this study predate the infection). Cell type and time point are not known.

The CDR3 protein is CASSPHSGDTQYF. Written as DNA, the CDR3 is TGTGCCAGCAGCCCGCACTCGGGAGATACGCAGTATTTT. This rearrangement joins TRBV7-8 to TRBJ2-3, with D unclear. Germline V CDR1 and CDR2: SGHVS, FQNEAQ. The CDR3 contains 13 residues. Trimming shortened V by 5 bases and J by 5 bases, and 11 bases separated the two germline ends. Full variable domain (outside the CDR3, taken from reference TRBV7-8 and TRBJ2-3): GAGVSQSPRYKVAKRGQDVALRCDPISGHVSLFWYQQALGQGPEFLTYFQNEAQLDKSGLPSDRFFAERPEGSVSTLKIQRTQQEDSAVYLCASSPHSGDTQYFGPGTRLTVL.